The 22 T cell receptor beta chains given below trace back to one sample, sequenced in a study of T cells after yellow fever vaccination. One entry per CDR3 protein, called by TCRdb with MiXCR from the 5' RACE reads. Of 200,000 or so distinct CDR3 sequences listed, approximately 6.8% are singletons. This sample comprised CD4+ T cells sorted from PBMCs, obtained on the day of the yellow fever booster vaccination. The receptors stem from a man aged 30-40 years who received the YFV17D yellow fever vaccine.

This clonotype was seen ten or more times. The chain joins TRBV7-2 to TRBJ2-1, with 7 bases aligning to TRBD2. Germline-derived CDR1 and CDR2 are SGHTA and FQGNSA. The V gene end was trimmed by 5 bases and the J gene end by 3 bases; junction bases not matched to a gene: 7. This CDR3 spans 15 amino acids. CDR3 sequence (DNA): TGTGCCAGCAGCCTCCATGGGGGGGTCTACAATGAGCAGTTCTTC. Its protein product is CASSLHGGVYNEQFF.

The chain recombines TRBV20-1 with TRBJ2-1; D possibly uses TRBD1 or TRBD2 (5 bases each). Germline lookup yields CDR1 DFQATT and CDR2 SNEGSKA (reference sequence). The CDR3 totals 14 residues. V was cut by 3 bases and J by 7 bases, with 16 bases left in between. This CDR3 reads CSASPGPEGNEQFF. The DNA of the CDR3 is TGCAGTGCTAGTCCGGGACCCGAAGGGAATGAGCAGTTCTTC.

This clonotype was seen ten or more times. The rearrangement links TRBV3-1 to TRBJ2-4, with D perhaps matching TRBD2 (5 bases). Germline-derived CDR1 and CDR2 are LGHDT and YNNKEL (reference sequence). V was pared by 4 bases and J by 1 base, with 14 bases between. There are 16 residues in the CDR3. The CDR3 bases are TGTGCCAGCAGCCCACGGGAACGAACGGCCAAAAACATTCAGTACTTC. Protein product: CASSPRERTAKNIQYF.

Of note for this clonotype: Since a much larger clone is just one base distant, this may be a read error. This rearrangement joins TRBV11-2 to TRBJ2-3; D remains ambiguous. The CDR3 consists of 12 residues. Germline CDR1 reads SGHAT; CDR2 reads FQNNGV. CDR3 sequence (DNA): TGTGCCAGCAGCCCACAGCCAGATACGCAGTGTTTT. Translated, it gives CASSPQPDTQCF.

CDR3 in amino acids: CSARGHDTGELFF. The CDR3 region has the DNA TGCAGTGCTAGGGGCCACGACACCGGGGAGCTGTTTTTT. The chain employs TRBV20-1 and TRBJ2-2; D not certain. The CDR3 is 13 residues long. CDR1 and CDR2 from the germline V gene are DFQATT and SNEGSKA (reference sequence). V lost 3 bases, J lost 3 bases, and 8 bases lay in between.

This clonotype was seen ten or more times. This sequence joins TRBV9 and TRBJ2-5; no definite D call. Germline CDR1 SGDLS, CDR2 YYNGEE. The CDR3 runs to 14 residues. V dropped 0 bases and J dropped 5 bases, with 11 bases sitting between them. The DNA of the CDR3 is TGTGCCAGCAGCGTAGCCAGCGCGGTGGAGACCCAGTACTTC. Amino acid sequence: CASSVASAVETQYF.

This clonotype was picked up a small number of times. CDR3 sequence: CATSRDLGDYNEQFF. DNA for the CDR3: TGTGCCACCAGCAGAGATCTGGGCGACTACAATGAGCAGTTCTTC. The gene calls are TRBV15 and TRBJ2-1; D gene ambiguous. This CDR3 region has 15 residues. With 0 bases removed from V and 3 bases from J, the gap between germline ends came to 9 bases. Germline CDR1 LNHNV, CDR2 YYDKDF (reference sequence).

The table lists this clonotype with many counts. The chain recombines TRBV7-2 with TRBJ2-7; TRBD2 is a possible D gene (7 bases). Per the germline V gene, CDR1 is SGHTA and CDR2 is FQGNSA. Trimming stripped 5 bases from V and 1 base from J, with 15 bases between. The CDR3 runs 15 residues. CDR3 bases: TGTGCCAGCAGCAGGGGGGGCGCCCGGTCCTACGAGCAGTACTTC. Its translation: CASSRGGARSYEQYF.

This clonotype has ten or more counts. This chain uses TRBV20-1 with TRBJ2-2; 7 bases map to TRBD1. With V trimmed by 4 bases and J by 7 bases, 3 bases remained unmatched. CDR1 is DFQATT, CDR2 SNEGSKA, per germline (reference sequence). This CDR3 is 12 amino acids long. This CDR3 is CSANRQGGELFF. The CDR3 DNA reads TGCAGTGCTAATCGACAGGGCGGGGAGCTGTTTTTT.

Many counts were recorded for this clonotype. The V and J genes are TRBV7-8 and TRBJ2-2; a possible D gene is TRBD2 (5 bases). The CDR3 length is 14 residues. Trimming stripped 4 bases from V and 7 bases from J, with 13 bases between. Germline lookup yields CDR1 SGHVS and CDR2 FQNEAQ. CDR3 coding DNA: TGTGCCAGCAGCTCACGGGAAGGTCACGGGGAGCTGTTTTTT. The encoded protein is CASSSREGHGELFF.

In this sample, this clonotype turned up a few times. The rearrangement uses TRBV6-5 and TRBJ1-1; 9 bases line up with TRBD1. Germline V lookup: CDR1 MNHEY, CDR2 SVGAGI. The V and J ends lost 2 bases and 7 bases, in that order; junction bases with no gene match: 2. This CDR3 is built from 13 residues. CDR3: CASSYKGQGEAFF. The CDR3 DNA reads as TGTGCCAGCAGTTACAAGGGACAGGGTGAAGCTTTCTTT.

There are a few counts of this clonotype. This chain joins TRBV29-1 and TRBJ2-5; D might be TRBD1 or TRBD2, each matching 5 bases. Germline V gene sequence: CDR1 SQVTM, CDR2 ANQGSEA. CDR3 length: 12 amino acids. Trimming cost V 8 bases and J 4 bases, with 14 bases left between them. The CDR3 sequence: CSFQGPRETQYF. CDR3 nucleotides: TGCAGCTTTCAGGGACCTCGAGAGACCCAGTACTTC.

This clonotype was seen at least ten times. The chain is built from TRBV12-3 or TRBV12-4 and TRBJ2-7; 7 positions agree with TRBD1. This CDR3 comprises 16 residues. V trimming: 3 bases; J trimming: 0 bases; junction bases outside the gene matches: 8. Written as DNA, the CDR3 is TGTGCCAGCAGTTTGGGCACAGGGGCGAGCTCCTACGAGCAGTACTTC. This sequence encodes CASSLGTGASSYEQYF.

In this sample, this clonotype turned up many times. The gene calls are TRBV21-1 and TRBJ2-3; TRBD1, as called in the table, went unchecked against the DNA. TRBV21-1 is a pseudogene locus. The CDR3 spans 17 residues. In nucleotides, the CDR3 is TGTGCCAGCAGCAAAGTTAGCCGGACAGTCATGGCAGATACGCAGTATTTT. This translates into CASSKVSRTVMADTQYF.

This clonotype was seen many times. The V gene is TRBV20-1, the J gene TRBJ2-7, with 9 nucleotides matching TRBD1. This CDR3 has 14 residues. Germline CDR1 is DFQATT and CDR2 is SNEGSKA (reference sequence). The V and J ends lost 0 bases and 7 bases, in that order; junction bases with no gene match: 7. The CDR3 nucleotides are TGCAGTGCTAGAGACGTACAGGGGGCGAGGGAGCAGTACTTC. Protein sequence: CSARDVQGAREQYF.

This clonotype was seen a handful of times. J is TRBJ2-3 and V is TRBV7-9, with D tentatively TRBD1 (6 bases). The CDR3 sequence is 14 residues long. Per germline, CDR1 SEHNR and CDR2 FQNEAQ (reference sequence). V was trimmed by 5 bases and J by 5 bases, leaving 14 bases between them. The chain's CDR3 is CASSPTGYQDTQYF. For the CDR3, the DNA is TGTGCCAGCAGCCCAACAGGGTACCAAGATACGCAGTATTTT. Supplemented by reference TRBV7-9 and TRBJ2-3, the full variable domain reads DTGVSQNPRHKITKRGQNVTFRCDPISEHNRLYWYRQTLGQGPEFLTYFQNEAQLEKSRLLSDRFSAERPKGSFSTLEIQRTEQGDSAMYLCASSPTGYQDTQYFGPGTRLTVL.

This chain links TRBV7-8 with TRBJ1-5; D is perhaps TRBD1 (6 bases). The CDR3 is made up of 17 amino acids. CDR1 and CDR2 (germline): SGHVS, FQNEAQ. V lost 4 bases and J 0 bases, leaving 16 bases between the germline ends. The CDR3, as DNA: TGTGCCAGCAGCTACCGGGACAAACCAAATAGCAATCAGCCCCAGCATTTT. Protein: CASSYRDKPNSNQPQHF.

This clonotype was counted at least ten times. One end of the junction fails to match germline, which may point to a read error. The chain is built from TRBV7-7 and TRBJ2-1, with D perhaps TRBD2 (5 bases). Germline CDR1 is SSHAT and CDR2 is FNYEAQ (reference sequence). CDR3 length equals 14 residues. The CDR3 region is CASSLGPGSDEQFF. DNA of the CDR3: TGTGCTAGCAGCTTAGGACCGGGAAGCGATGAGCAGTTCTTC.

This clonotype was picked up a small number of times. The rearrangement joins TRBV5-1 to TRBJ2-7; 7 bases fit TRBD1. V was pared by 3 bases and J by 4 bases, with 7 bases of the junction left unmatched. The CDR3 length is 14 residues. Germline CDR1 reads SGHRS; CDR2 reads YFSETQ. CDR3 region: CASSSGQERYEQYF. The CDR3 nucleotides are TGCGCCAGCAGCTCCGGACAGGAGAGGTACGAGCAGTACTTC.

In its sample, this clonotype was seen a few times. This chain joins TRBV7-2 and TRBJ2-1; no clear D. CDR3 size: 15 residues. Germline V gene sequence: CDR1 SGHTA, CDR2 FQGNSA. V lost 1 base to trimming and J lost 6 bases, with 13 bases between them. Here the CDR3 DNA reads TGTGCCAGCAGCTTAGACGCGGCGCTGGGCAATGAGCAGTTCTTC. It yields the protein CASSLDAALGNEQFF.

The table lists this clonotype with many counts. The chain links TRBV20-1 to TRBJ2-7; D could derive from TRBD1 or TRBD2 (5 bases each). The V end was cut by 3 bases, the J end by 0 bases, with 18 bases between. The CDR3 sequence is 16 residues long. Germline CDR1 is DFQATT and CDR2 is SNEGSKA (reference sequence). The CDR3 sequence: CSASRIGADSSYEQYF. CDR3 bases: TGCAGTGCTAGCAGGATCGGGGCCGATAGCTCCTACGAGCAGTACTTC.

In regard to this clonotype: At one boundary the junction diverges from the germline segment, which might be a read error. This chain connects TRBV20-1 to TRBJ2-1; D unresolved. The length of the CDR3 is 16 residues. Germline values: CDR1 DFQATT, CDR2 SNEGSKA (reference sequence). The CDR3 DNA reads TGCTGTGCTATCCCCGTGCTAGGTGATCGGGCTCATCAGCAGTTCTTC. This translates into CCAIPVLGDRAHQQFF.